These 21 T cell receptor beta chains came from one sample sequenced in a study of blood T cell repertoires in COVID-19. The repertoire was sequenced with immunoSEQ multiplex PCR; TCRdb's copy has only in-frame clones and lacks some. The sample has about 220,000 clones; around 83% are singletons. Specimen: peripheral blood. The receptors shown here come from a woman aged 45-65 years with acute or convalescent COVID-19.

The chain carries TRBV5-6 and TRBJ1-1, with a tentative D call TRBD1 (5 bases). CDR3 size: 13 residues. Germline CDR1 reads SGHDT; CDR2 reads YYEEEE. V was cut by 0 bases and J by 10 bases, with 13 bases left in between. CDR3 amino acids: CASSLVGARPAFF. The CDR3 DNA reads TGTGCCAGCAGCTTGGTAGGGGCAAGGCCAGCTTTCTTT. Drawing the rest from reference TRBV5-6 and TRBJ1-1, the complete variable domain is DAGVTQSPTHLIKTRGQQVTLRCSPKSGHDTVSWYQQALGQGPQFIFQYYEEEERQRGNFPDRFSGHQFPNYSSELNVNALLLGDSALYLCASSLVGARPAFFGQGTRLTVV.

CDR3 in DNA: TGTGCCAGCAGCCAAATAACTAGCGGATACAATGAGCAGTTCTTC. Protein product: CASSQITSGYNEQFF. The chain couples TRBV3-1 (or the pseudogene TRBV3-2) to TRBJ2-1, with 8 positions matching TRBD2. Germline V gene data show CDR1 as LGHDT and CDR2 as YNNKEL (reference sequence). V shed 2 bases and J 4 bases; nucleotides not matched to a gene: 4. The CDR3 contains 15 residues.

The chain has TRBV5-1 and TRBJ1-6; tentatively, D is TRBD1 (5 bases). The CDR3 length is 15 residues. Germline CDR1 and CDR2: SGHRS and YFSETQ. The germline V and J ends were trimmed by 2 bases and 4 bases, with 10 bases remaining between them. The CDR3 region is CASSFQTEYNSPLHF. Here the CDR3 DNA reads TGCGCCAGCAGCTTTCAGACAGAGTATAATTCACCCCTCCACTTT. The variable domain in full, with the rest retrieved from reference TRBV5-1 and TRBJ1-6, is KAGVTQTPRYLIKTRGQQVTLSCSPISGHRSVSWYQQTPGQGLQFLFEYFSETQRNKGNFPGRFSGRQFSNSRSEMNVSTLELGDSALYLCASSFQTEYNSPLHFGNGTRLTVT.

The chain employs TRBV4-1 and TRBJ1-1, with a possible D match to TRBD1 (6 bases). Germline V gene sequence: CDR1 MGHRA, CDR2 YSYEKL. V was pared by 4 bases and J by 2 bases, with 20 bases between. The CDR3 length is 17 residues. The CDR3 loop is CASSLDPYTGINTEAFF. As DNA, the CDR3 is TGCGCCAGCAGCCTTGACCCCTACACAGGGATAAACACTGAAGCTTTCTTT.

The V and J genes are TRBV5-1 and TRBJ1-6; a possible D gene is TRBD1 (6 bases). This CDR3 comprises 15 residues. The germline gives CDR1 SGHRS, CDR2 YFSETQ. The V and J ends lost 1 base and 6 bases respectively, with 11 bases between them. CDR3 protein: CASSLMDSANSPLHF. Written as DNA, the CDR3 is TGCGCCAGCAGCTTGATGGACAGCGCTAATTCACCCCTCCACTTT. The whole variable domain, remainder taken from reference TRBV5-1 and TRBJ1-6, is KAGVTQTPRYLIKTRGQQVTLSCSPISGHRSVSWYQQTPGQGLQFLFEYFSETQRNKGNFPGRFSGRQFSNSRSEMNVSTLELGDSALYLCASSLMDSANSPLHFGNGTRLTVT.

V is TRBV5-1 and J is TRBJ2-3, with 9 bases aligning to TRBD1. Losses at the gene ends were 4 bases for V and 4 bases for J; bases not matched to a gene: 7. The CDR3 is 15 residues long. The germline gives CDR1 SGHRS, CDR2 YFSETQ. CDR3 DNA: TGCGCCAGCAGCAAAAGGGGACAGGGTCCAGATACGCAGTATTTT. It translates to CASSKRGQGPDTQYF.

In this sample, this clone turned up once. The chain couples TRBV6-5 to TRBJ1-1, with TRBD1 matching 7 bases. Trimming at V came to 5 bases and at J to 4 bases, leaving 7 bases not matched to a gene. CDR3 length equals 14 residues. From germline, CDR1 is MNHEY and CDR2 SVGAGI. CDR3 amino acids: CASSNHRGTTEAFF. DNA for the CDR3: TGTGCCAGCAGTAATCACAGGGGTACCACTGAAGCTTTCTTT.

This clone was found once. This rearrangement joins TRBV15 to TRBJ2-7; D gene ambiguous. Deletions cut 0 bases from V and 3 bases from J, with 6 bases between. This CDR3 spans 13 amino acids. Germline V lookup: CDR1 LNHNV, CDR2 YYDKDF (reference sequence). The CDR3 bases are TGTGCCACCAGCAGAGATCCAGGCTACGAGCAGTACTTC. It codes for CATSRDPGYEQYF.

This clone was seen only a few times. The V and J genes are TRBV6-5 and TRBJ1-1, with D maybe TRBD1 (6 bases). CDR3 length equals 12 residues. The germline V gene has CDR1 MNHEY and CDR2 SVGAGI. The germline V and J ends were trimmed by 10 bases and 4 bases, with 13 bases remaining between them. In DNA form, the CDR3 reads TGTGCCATCGTCAGGGGTCCCACTGAAGCTTTCTTT. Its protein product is CAIVRGPTEAFF.

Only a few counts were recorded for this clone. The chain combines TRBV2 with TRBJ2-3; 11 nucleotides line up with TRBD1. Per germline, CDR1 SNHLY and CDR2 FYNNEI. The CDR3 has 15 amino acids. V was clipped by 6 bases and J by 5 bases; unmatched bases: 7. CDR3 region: CASRDGQGARDTQYF. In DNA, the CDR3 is TGTGCCAGCAGGGACGGACAGGGGGCGAGAGATACGCAGTATTTT.

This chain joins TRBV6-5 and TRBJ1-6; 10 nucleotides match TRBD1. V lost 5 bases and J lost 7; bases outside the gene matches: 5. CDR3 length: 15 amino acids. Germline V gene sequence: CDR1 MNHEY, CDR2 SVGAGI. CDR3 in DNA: TGTGCCAGCAGTCCCAGGACAGGGGGGAATTCACCCCTCCACTTT. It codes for CASSPRTGGNSPLHF.

CDR3 coding DNA: TGCGCCAGCAGCCCGGAGAGAAACACCGGGGAGCTGTTTTTT. Its translation: CASSPERNTGELFF. J is TRBJ2-2 and V is TRBV5-1; D call uncertain. CDR3 length: 14 amino acids. Germline CDR1 SGHRS, CDR2 YFSETQ. V gave up 4 bases and J gave up 2 bases, with 9 bases separating them.

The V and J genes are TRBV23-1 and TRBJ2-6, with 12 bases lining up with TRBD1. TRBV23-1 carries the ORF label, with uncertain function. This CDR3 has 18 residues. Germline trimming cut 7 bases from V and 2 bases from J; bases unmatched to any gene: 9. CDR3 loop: CASIEPGQGAPGANVLTF. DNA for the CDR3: TGCGCCAGCATTGAACCGGGACAGGGGGCGCCTGGGGCCAACGTCCTGACTTTC.

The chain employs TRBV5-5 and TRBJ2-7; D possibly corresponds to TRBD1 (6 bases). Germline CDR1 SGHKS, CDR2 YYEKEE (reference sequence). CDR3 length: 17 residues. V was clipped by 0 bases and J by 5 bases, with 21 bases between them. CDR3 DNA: TGTGCCAGCAGCTTGGTACCAACAGGGAGTACGGTCCACGAGCAGTACTTC. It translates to CASSLVPTGSTVHEQYF. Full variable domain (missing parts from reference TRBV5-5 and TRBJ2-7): DAGVTQSPTHLIKTRGQQVTLRCSPISGHKSVSWYQQVLGQGPQFIFQYYEKEERGRGNFPDRFSARQFPNYSSELNVNALLLGDSALYLCASSLVPTGSTVHEQYFGPGTRLTVT.

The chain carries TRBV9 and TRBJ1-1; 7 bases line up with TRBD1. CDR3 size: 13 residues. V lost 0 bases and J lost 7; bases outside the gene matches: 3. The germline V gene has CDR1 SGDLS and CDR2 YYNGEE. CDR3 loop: CASSVGDRVEAFF. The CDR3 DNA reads TGTGCCAGCAGCGTAGGAGACAGGGTTGAAGCTTTCTTT.

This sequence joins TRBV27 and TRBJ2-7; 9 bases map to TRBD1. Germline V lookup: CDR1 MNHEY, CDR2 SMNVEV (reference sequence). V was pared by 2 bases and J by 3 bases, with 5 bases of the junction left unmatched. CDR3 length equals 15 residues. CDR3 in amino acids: CASSLGTGLGYEQYF. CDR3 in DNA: TGTGCCAGCAGTTTAGGGACAGGGCTGGGCTACGAGCAGTACTTC.

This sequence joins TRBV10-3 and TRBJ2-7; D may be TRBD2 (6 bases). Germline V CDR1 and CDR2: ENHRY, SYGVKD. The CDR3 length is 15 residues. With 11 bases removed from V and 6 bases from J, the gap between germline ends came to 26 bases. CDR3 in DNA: TGTGCCTCCAGGGAGGTTGGCGAGGGAAGGGGCGAGCAGTACTTC. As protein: CASREVGEGRGEQYF.

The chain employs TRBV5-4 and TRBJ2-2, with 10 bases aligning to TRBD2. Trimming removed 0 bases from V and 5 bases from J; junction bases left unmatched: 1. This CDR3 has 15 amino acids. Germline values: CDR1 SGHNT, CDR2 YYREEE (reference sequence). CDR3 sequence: CASSLASGSTGELFF. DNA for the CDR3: TGTGCCAGCAGCTTGGCTAGCGGGAGTACCGGGGAGCTGTTTTTT. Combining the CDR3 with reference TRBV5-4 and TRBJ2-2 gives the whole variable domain ETGVTQSPTHLIKTRGQQVTLRCSSQSGHNTVSWYQQALGQGPQFIFQYYREEENGRGNFPPRFSGLQFPNYSSELNVNALELDDSALYLCASSLASGSTGELFFGEGSRLTVL.

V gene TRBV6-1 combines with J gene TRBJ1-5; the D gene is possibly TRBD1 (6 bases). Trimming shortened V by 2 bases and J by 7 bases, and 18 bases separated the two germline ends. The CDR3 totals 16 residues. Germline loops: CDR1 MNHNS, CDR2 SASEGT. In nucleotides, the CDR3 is TGTGCCAGCAGTGAATGGAGCAGGGGATCGCCCCAGCCCCAGCATTTT. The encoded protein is CASSEWSRGSPQPQHF.

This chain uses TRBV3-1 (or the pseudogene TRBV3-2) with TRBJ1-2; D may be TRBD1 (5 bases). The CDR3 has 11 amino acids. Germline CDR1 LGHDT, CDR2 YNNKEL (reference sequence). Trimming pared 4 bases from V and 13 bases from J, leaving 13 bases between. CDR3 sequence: CASSPGEASTF. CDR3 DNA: TGTGCCAGCAGCCCGGGGGAGGCCTCCACCTTC.

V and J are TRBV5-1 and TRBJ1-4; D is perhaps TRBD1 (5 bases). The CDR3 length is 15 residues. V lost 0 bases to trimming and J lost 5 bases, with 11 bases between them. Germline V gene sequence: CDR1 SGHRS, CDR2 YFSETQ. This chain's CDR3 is CASSLEGDQNEKLFF. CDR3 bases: TGCGCCAGCAGCTTGGAAGGGGATCAGAATGAAAAACTGTTTTTT.